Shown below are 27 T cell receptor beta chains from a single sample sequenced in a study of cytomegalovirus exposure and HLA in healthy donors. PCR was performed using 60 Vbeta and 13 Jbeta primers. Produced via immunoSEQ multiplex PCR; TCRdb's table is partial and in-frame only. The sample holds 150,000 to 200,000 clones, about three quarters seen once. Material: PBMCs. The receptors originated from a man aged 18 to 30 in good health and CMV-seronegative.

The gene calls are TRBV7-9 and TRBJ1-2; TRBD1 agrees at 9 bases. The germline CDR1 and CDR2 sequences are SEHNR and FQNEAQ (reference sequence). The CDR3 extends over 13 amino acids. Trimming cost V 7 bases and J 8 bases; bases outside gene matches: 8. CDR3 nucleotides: TGTGCCAGCATCAAGGACAGGGGAGGGGGCTACACCTTC. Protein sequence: CASIKDRGGGYTF.

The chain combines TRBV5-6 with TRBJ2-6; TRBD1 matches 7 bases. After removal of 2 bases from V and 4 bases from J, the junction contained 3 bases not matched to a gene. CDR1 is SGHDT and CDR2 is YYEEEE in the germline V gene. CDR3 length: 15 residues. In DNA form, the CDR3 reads TGTGCCAGCAGCTTCAGGGGGTCCGGGGCCAACGTCCTGACTTTC. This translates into CASSFRGSGANVLTF.

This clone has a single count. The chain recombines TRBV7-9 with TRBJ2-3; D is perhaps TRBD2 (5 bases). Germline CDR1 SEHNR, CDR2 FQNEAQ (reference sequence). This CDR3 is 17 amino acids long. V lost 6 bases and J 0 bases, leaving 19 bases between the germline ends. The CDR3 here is CASSSTRAPTSTDTQYF. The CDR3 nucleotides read TGTGCCAGCAGTTCGACGAGGGCCCCTACTAGCACAGATACGCAGTATTTT.

The CDR3 coding sequence is TGTGCCAGCAGCCGTATTTTAGGCTACACCTTC. Translation gives CASSRILGYTF. The chain recombines TRBV6-6 with TRBJ1-2; D is unresolved. The germline gives CDR1 MNHNY, CDR2 SVGAGI (reference sequence). This CDR3 has 11 residues. The V end was cut by 6 bases, the J end by 8 bases, with 10 bases between.

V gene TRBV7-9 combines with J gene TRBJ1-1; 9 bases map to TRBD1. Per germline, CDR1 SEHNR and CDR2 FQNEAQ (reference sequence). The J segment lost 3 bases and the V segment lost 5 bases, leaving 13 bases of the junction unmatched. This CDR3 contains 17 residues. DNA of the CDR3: TGTGCCAGCAGCCCGTCCCTCACAGGGGGCTTGTACACTGAAGCTTTCTTT. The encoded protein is CASSPSLTGGLYTEAFF.

The CDR3 loop is CASSQTGGSYNEQFF. The DNA for the CDR3 is TGCGCCAGCAGCCAAACAGGGGGCTCCTACAATGAGCAGTTCTTC. J is TRBJ2-1 and V is TRBV4-3; 8 bases agree with TRBD1. The CDR3 contains 15 residues. The germline gives CDR1 LGHNA, CDR2 YSLEER. J gave up 0 bases and V 2 bases, and 0 bases lay outside the gene matches.

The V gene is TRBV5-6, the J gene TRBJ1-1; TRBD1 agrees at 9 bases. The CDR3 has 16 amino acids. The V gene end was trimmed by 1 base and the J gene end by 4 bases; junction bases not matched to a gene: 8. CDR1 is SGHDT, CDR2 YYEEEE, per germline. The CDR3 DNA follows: TGTGCCAGCAGCTTGTACAGGGGGCTGGGGAGCACTGAAGCTTTCTTT. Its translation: CASSLYRGLGSTEAFF.

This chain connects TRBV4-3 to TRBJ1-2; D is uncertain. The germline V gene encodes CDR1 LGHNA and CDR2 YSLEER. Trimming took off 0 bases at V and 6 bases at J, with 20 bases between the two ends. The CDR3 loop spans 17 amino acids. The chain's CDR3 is CASSQDANRDLFDGYTF. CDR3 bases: TGCGCCAGCAGCCAAGATGCAAACCGGGATCTCTTCGATGGCTACACCTTC.

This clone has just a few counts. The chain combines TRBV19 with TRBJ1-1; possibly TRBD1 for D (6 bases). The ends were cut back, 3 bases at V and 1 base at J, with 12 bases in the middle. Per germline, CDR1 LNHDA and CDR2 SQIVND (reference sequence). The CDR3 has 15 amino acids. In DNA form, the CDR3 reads TGTGCCAGTAGTATTCTGTTAGGGGGGAACACTGAAGCTTTCTTT. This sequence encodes CASSILLGGNTEAFF.

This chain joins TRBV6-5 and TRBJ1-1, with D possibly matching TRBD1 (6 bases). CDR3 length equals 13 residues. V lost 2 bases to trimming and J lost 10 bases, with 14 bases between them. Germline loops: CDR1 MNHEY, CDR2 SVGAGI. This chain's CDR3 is CASSYRGGRGAFF. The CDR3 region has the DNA TGTGCCAGCAGTTACAGGGGGGGTCGGGGAGCTTTCTTT.

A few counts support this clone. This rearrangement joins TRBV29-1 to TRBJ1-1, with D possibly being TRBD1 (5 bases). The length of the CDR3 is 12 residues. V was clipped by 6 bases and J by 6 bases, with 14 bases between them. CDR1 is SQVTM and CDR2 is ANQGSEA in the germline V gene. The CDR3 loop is CSVGRVGPEAFF. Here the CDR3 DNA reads TGCAGCGTAGGCAGGGTTGGGCCTGAAGCTTTCTTT.

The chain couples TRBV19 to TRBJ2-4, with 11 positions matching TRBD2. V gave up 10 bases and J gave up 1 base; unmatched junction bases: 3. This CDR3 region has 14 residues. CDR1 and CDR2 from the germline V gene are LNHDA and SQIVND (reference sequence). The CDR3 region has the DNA TGTGCCACTAGCGGGGGGCTTGCCAAAAACATTCAGTACTTC. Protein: CATSGGLAKNIQYF.

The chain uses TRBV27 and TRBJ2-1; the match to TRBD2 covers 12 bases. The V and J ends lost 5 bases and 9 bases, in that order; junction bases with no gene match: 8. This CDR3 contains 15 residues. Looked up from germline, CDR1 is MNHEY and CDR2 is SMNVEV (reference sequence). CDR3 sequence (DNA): TGTGCCAGCAGTCAAGGACTAGCGGGGTTGAGTGAGCAGTTCTTC. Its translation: CASSQGLAGLSEQFF.

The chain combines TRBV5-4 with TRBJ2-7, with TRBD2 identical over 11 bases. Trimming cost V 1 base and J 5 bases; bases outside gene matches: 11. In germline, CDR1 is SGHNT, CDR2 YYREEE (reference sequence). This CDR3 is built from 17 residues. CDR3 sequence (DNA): TGTGCCAGCAGCTTGACCAAACTAGCGGGAGATTTCCACGAGCAGTACTTC. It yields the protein CASSLTKLAGDFHEQYF.

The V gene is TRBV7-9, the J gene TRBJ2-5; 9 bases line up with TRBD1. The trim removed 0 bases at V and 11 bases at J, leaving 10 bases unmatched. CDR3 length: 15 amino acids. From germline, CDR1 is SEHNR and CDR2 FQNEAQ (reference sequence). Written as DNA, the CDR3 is TGTGCCAGCAGCTTAGCTACAGGGGGCGCGAAAGAGCAGTACTTC. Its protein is CASSLATGGAKEQYF.

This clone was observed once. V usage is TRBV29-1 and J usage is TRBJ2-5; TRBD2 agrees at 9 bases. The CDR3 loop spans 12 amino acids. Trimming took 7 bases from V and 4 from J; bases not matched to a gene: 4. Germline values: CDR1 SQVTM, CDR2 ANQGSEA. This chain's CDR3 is CSGKAGGETQYF. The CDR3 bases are TGCAGCGGGAAAGCGGGGGGAGAGACCCAGTACTTC.

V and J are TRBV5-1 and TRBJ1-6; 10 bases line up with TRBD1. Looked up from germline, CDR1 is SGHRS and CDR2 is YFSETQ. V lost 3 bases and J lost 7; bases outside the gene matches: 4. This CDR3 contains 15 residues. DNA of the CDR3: TGCGCCAGCAGCTCTGGGACAGGGGTCAATTCACCCCTCCACTTT. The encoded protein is CASSSGTGVNSPLHF.

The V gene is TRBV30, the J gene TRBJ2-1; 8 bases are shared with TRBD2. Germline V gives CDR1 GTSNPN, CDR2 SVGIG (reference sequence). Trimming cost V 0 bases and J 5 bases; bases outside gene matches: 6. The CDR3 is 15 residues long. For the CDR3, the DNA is TGTGCCTGGAGTGTGTTAGGACTAGCTAACAATGAGCAGTTCTTC. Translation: CAWSVLGLANNEQFF.

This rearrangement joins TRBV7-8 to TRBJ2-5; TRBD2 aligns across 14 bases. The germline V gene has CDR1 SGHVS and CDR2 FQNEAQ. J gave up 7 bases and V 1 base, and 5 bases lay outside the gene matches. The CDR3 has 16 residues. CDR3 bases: TGTGCCAGCAGCTTAGGGACTAGCGGGGGGCCCGGGACCCAGTACTTC. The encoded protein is CASSLGTSGGPGTQYF. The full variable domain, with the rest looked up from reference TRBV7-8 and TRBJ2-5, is GAGVSQSPRYKVAKRGQDVALRCDPISGHVSLFWYQQALGQGPEFLTYFQNEAQLDKSGLPSDRFFAERPEGSVSTLKIQRTQQEDSAVYLCASSLGTSGGPGTQYFGPGTRLLVL.

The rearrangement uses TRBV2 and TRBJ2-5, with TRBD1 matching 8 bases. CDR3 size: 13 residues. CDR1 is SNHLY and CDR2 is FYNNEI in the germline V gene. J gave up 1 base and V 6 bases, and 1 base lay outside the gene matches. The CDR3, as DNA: TGTGCCAGCAGGGGGACAGGCCAAGAGACCCAGTACTTC. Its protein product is CASRGTGQETQYF.

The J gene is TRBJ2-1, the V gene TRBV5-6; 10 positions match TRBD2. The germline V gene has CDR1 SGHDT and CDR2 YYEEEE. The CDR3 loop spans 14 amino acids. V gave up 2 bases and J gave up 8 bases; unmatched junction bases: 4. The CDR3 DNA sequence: TGTGCCAGCAGCTTTCCTCTAGCGGGAGATGAGCAGTTCTTC. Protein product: CASSFPLAGDEQFF.

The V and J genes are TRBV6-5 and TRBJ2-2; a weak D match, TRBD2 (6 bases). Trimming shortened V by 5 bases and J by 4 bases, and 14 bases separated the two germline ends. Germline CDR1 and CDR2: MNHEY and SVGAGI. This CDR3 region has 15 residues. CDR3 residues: CASSGGDALTGELFF. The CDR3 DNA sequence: TGTGCCAGCAGTGGCGGGGACGCCCTCACCGGGGAGCTGTTTTTT.

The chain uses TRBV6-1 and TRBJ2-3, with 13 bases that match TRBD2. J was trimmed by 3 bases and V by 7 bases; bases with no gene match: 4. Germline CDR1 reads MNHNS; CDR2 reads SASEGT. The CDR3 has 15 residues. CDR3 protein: CASTGLAGTTDTQYF. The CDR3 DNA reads TGTGCCAGCACGGGACTAGCGGGGACTACAGATACGCAGTATTTT.

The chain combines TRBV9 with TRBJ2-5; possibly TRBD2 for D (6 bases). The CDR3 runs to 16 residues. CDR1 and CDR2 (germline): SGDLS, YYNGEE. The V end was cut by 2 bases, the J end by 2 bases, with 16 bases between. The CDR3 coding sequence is TGTGCCAGCAGCGTGGGAGCGGTAGCGGCTCAAGAGACCCAGTACTTC. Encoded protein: CASSVGAVAAQETQYF.

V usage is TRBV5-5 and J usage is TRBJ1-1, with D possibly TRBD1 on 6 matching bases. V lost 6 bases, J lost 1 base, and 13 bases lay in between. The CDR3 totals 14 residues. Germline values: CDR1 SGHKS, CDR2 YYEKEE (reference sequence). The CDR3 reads CASITGTPNTEAFF. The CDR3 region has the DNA TGTGCCAGCATCACCGGGACACCGAACACTGAAGCTTTCTTT.

The CDR3 sequence is CASSLMSGTGYAGELFF. CDR3 DNA: TGTGCCAGCAGCTTAATGTCAGGGACAGGGTACGCCGGGGAGCTGTTTTTT. This chain uses TRBV7-2 with TRBJ2-2; 9 positions agree with TRBD1. The CDR3 runs 17 residues. Unmatched junction bases numbered 10, after V lost 2 bases and J lost 6 bases. Germline CDR1 and CDR2: SGHTA and FQGNSA.

CDR3 nucleotide sequence: TGTGCCTGGGCCCCCTCGGACAGGGCGGGGGCGCTAAGAGGGTCCGAGCAGTACTTC. This codes for CAWAPSDRAGALRGSEQYF. This chain links TRBV30 with TRBJ2-7; TRBD1 is a possible D gene (8 bases). Looked up from germline, CDR1 is GTSNPN and CDR2 is SVGIG (reference sequence). V was pared by 5 bases and J by 6 bases, with 35 bases between. CDR3 length: 19 residues.